This is a list of T cell receptor beta chains from one sample in a study of blood T cell repertoires in COVID-19. The data were produced by immunoSEQ multiplex PCR, yet TCRdb's version contains in-frame clones alone and is incomplete. The data hold a few hundred thousand clones, with 85% to 90% observed a single time. What was sequenced was peripheral blood. These receptors were taken from a woman in her thirties with COVID-19, enrolled during active disease. Both conserved end residues are trimmed from each CDR3. The D gene is left open where the match is weak.

D gene	V gene	CDR3 protein
NA	TRBV5-8	ASSSVWASEAF
TRBD1	TRBV27	ASSEGALEQY
TRBD1	TRBV6-5	ASSWRQGAKNIQY
NA	TRBV19	ASSTTGKGNTEAF
TRBD1	TRBV10-2	ASREQGAYEQY
TRBD2	TRBV11-3	ASSPGLAGGRETQY
NA	TRBV12-5	ASGSTPSGTMNTEAF
NA	TRBV3-1/TRBV3-2	ASSPQIQRFDRNSPLH
NA	TRBV6-4	ASSDRGTEAF
TRBD2	TRBV27	ASSHRTSLLFYEQY
NA	TRBV19	ASRGFREETQY
NA	TRBV7-9	ASSFSGGNQPQH
NA	TRBV7-2	ASSFPLVAPKNTEAF
TRBD1	TRBV3-1/TRBV3-2	ASSLADRGLRNTEAF
NA	TRBV7-9	ASSLGIGKGEAF
TRBD1	TRBV29-1	SVVRTGGAGGYT
TRBD2	TRBV6-4	ACSWWLAGIYEQY
TRBD1	TRBV28	ASSPRDRGRNEQF
NA	TRBV7-2	ASSFQGSDYGYT
NA	TRBV5-6	ASSAAGEGFAYGYT
NA	TRBV2	ASSDRVGEKLF
TRBD1	TRBV6-5	ASSLDRGNTGELF
NA	TRBV2	ASSRGGIYGYT
NA	TRBV4-1	ASSQRLWDSPLH
TRBD1	TRBV3-1/TRBV3-2	ASSPSGTGGKFYGYT
NA	TRBV11-2	ASSLLIPGNEQF
TRBD1	TRBV4-2	ASSHPGQGSEKLF
NA	TRBV6-5	ASSYRGGPTNEKLF
NA	TRBV4-1	ASSQDIAQNQPQH
TRBD1	TRBV7-2	ASSASLAQGIMNTEAF
TRBD2	TRBV19	ASSIGSGLAGHEQF
NA	TRBV19	ASSTRGGTNGYT
TRBD2	TRBV6-2/TRBV6-3	ASSYGAGRGEQF
TRBD2	TRBV27	ASSLAGGGYNEQF
TRBD2	TRBV6-5	ASLGLQETQY
NA	TRBV21-1	ASRGQAYGYT
NA	TRBV10-2	ASSWANTGELF
NA	TRBV7-2	ASSLARETQY
NA	TRBV19	ASRSGRGYT
TRBD1	TRBV7-8	ASSGPAGGGYT
NA	TRBV19	ASYGGWSLGNEQF
TRBD1	TRBV3-1/TRBV3-2	ASSPRDSSYEQY
NA	TRBV30	AWSPPWTGSYEQY
NA	TRBV3-1/TRBV3-2	ASSQVVAAQETQY
TRBD1	TRBV7-9	ASSPQGASGNTIY
NA	TRBV27	ASSLPGAFHREQY
NA	TRBV9	ASSPRTERNQPQH
TRBD2	TRBV30	ASRKRGSTDTQY
NA	TRBV3-1/TRBV3-2	ASSLGGREQF
TRBD1	TRBV4-1	ASSQAPGQPQPQH
NA	TRBV21-1	ASSKGQGTF